This entry describes one TCR beta chain. The record originates from a study of blood T cell repertoires in COVID-19. This CDR3 spans 16 amino acids. Trimming took 2 bases from V and 4 from J; bases not matched to a gene: 7. Germline V CDR1 and CDR2: SGDLS, YYNGEE. Per the authors' pipeline: Estimated nucleated cell counts came from reference gene primer amplification. Profiling relied on immunoSEQ multiplex PCR, and the TCRdb table lists in-frame clones only, not all of them. V and J calls and clone size are given by that table; D and trimming were obtained from the DNA. Among approximately 200,000 clones, 70% to 90% were seen once, and the ten largest hold around 2.9%.

The sequencing sample was made of peripheral blood. This clonotype originated in a man in his fifties who had recovered from COVID-19. The J gene is TRBJ2-1, the V gene TRBV9; 9 nucleotides align to TRBD1. The CDR3 region is CASSVRTGASYNEQFF. The CDR3, as DNA: TGTGCCAGCAGCGTCCGGACAGGGGCCAGTTACAATGAGCAGTTCTTC. Combining the CDR3 with reference TRBV9 and TRBJ2-1 gives the whole variable domain DSGVTQTPKHLITATGQRVTLRCSPRSGDLSVYWYQQSLDQGLQFLIQYYNGEERAKGNILERFSAQQFPDLHSELNLSSLELGDSALYFCASSVRTGASYNEQFFGPGTRLTVL.